The TCR beta chain under discussion was sequenced for a study of graft-versus-host responses after intestinal transplantation. Sequenced by immunoSEQ multiplex PCR; TCRdb stores in-frame clones only, minus some. Among tens of thousands of clones listed, approximately 84% were seen once. Germline V CDR1 and CDR2: SEHNR, FQNEAQ (reference sequence). J was trimmed by 5 bases and V by 7 bases; bases with no gene match: 10. The CDR3 covers 16 residues. As concerns this clone: Its antigen is unidentified.

The chain recombines TRBV7-9 with TRBJ2-5, with 13 bases fitting TRBD2. This sequence was found in a human donor who was the organ donor for an intestinal transplant. Sequenced material: unstimulated CD4+ T cells sorted from spleen or lymph node cells, taken before transplant. The CDR3 DNA follows: TGTGCCAGCACCTCCCCGGGACTAGCGGGGCAGGAGACCCAGTACTTC. Protein sequence: CASTSPGLAGQETQYF.